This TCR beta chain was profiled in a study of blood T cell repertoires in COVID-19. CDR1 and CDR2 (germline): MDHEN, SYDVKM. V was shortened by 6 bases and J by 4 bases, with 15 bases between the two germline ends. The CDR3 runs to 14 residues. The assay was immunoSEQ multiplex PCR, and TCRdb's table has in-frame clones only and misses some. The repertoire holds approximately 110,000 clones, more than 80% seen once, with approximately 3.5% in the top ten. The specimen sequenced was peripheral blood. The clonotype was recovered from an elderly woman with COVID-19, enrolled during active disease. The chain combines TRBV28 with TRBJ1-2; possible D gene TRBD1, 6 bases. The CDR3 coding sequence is TGTGCCAGCAGGGGGAGGGGGGCGCTCTATGGCTACACCTTC. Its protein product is CASRGRGALYGYTF.